One and the same sample provided the 15 T cell receptor beta chains below, sequenced in a study of cytomegalovirus exposure and HLA in healthy donors. Using immunoSEQ multiplex PCR, the repertoire was profiled, and TCRdb retains in-frame clones only, with some absent. The table includes about 120,000 clones, about 84% detected once. Source material: PBMCs. The receptors derive from a woman under 40 in good health and CMV-seronegative.

The chain links TRBV6-1 to TRBJ2-7; no firm D call. Trimming pared 4 bases from V and 0 bases from J, leaving 7 bases between. Germline V gives CDR1 MNHNS, CDR2 SASEGT. The CDR3 runs to 13 residues. This chain's CDR3 is CASSVSSSYEQYF. The DNA of the CDR3 is TGTGCCAGCAGTGTTTCCAGCTCCTACGAGCAGTACTTC.

The CDR3 bases are TGTGCCAGCAGGATTGGGACAGGGTCATACAATGAGCAGTTCTTC. Residues: CASRIGTGSYNEQFF. The chain combines TRBV2 with TRBJ2-1, with 9 bases matching TRBD1. Germline V CDR1 and CDR2: SNHLY, FYNNEI. The CDR3 contains 15 residues. V lost 6 bases and J lost 4; bases outside the gene matches: 7.

This chain connects TRBV5-1 to TRBJ2-1; tentative D call: TRBD1 (6 bases). The CDR3 is made up of 17 amino acids. The germline V gene encodes CDR1 SGHRS and CDR2 YFSETQ. V was clipped by 3 bases and J by 4 bases, with 20 bases between them. The CDR3 reads CASSWVRGTKEYNEQFF. The CDR3 DNA follows: TGCGCCAGCAGCTGGGTCCGTGGGACAAAGGAGTACAATGAGCAGTTCTTC.

In its sample, this clone was seen once. The chain combines TRBV6-1 with TRBJ1-2, with a weak D call TRBD1 (5 bases). Trimming stripped 4 bases from V and 3 bases from J, with 15 bases between. The germline V gene encodes CDR1 MNHNS and CDR2 SASEGT. The CDR3 has 15 amino acids. The CDR3 loop is CASSGQNKNYYGYTF. In nucleotides, the CDR3 is TGTGCCAGCAGTGGACAGAACAAGAACTACTATGGCTACACCTTC.

J is TRBJ1-4 and V is TRBV6-5, with D unresolved. CDR1 is MNHEY and CDR2 is SVGAGI in the germline V gene. Deletions cut 8 bases from V and 4 bases from J, with 14 bases between. The length of the CDR3 is 14 residues. This CDR3 reads CASGRPLSNEKLFF. The CDR3 DNA follows: TGTGCCAGCGGGCGCCCCCTTAGTAATGAAAAACTGTTTTTT.

The V gene is TRBV4-1, the J gene TRBJ1-2; 7 bases align to TRBD1. The ends lost 0 bases at V and 3 bases at J; junction bases unmatched: 7. CDR3 length: 16 amino acids. Germline V gene data show CDR1 as MGHRA and CDR2 as YSYEKL. This chain's CDR3 is CASSQDPTGIYYGYTF. The CDR3 DNA reads TGCGCCAGCAGCCAAGACCCGACAGGGATTTACTATGGCTACACCTTC.

The rearrangement joins TRBV5-8 to TRBJ1-1; 7 bases are shared with TRBD1. V shed 2 bases, J shed 8 bases, and the junction held 3 bases outside the gene matches. CDR3 length equals 12 residues. Looked up from germline, CDR1 is SGHTS and CDR2 is YDEGEE. The CDR3: CASSLWDREAFF. The CDR3 DNA follows: TGTGCCAGCAGCTTATGGGACAGAGAAGCTTTCTTT.

In its sample, this clone was seen once. The V and J genes are TRBV19 and TRBJ2-7, with TRBD2 identical over 9 bases. Trimming at V came to 3 bases and at J to 6 bases, leaving 3 bases not matched to a gene. Germline V gene data show CDR1 as LNHDA and CDR2 as SQIVND (reference sequence). The CDR3 extends over 13 amino acids. CDR3 in amino acids: CASSIASGVEQYF. The DNA of the CDR3 is TGTGCCAGTAGTATCGCTAGCGGGGTCGAGCAGTACTTC.

The J gene is TRBJ1-1, the V gene TRBV18; no firm D call. From germline, CDR1 is KGHSH and CDR2 LQKENI. The CDR3 is 14 residues long. Trimming cost V 4 bases and J 3 bases, with 12 bases left between them. In DNA form, the CDR3 reads TGTGCCAGCTCACAAGGCCTTCGGGACACTGAAGCTTTCTTT. This translates into CASSQGLRDTEAFF.

The chain is built from TRBV19 and TRBJ2-5; a weak D match, TRBD2 (6 bases). The germline CDR1 and CDR2 sequences are LNHDA and SQIVND (reference sequence). The CDR3 runs 16 residues. V lost 4 bases and J 2 bases, leaving 17 bases between the germline ends. The CDR3 reads CASSTPSSVGQETQYF. The CDR3 region has the DNA TGTGCCAGTAGTACTCCTTCTAGCGTGGGTCAAGAGACCCAGTACTTC.

The chain joins TRBV7-2 to TRBJ2-7; the match to TRBD1 covers 7 bases. Germline V gene data show CDR1 as SGHTA and CDR2 as FQGNSA. The V and J ends lost 3 bases and 3 bases, in that order; junction bases with no gene match: 17. The CDR3 runs to 18 residues. CDR3 in amino acids: CASSFMTGSNLYIYEQYF. The CDR3 DNA reads as TGTGCCAGCAGCTTCATGACAGGGAGCAACCTTTATATCTACGAGCAGTACTTC. Full variable domain (rest looked up from reference TRBV7-2 and TRBJ2-7): GAGVSQSPSNKVTEKGKDVELRCDPISGHTALYWYRQSLGQGLEFLIYFQGNSAPDKSGLPSDRFSAERTGGSVSTLTIQRTQQEDSAVYLCASSFMTGSNLYIYEQYFGPGTRLTVT.

V usage is TRBV6-4 and J usage is TRBJ2-3; 11 nucleotides match TRBD1. This CDR3 is 15 amino acids long. The trim removed 6 bases at V and 5 bases at J, leaving 7 bases unmatched. The germline gives CDR1 MRHNA, CDR2 SNTAGT. CDR3 nucleotides: TGTGCCAGCAGCCCGACGGGACAGGGGGGAGATACGCAGTATTTT. It translates to CASSPTGQGGDTQYF.

The chain joins TRBV7-3 to TRBJ2-1, with D possibly matching TRBD2 (6 bases). Germline loops: CDR1 SGHTA, CDR2 FQGTGA. This CDR3 has 11 amino acids. Trimming stripped 3 bases from V and 9 bases from J, with 6 bases between. Written as DNA, the CDR3 is TGTGCCAGCAGCTTGGGGGGTGAGCAGTTCTTC. Translated: CASSLGGEQFF.

V usage is TRBV4-1 and J usage is TRBJ1-1; no reliable D call. Trimming removed 3 bases from V and 0 bases from J, with 8 bases in between. Per the germline V gene, CDR1 is MGHRA and CDR2 is YSYEKL. The CDR3 loop spans 14 amino acids. The CDR3, as DNA: TGCGCCAGCAGCCACGCGGTCTTGAACACTGAAGCTTTCTTT. Translating it yields CASSHAVLNTEAFF.

The J gene is TRBJ2-5, the V gene TRBV11-2; D call uncertain. V was clipped by 8 bases and J by 1 base, with 11 bases between them. Germline-derived CDR1 and CDR2 are SGHAT and FQNNGV. CDR3 length: 13 residues. CDR3 sequence reads: CASRPEVQETQYF. The CDR3 bases are TGTGCCAGCCGCCCAGAGGTCCAAGAGACCCAGTACTTC.